These 30 T cell receptor beta chains were all obtained from the same sample, sequenced in a study of control samples from healthy donors and cancer patients. The method was immunoSEQ multiplex PCR; TCRdb's version includes in-frame clones alone and lacks a portion of them. The table shows about 180,000 clones, with around 90% occurring only once. The sequenced sample consisted of blood. The receptors were sampled from a woman aged 45-65 years in good health.

The chain joins TRBV19 to TRBJ2-5, with a possible D match to TRBD2 (5 bases). Germline V CDR1 and CDR2: LNHDA, SQIVND (reference sequence). Trimming left V 1 base short and J 3 bases short, with 12 bases between. The CDR3 runs to 15 residues. CDR3 region: CASSIGDWREETQYF. CDR3 sequence (DNA): TGTGCCAGTAGTATAGGGGATTGGCGGGAAGAGACCCAGTACTTC.

V and J are TRBV6-2 or TRBV6-3 and TRBJ2-1; D is unresolved. The V gene's germline CDR1 is MNHEY and CDR2 SVGEGT. V lost 4 bases, J lost 7 bases, and 5 bases lay in between. This CDR3 region has 11 residues. The CDR3 DNA is TGTGCCAGCAGTTTAATAAATGAGCAGTTCTTC. Protein: CASSLINEQFF.

The chain combines TRBV7-2 with TRBJ2-5; tentative D call: TRBD1 (5 bases). Trimming cost V 3 bases and J 7 bases, with 18 bases left between them. This CDR3 spans 15 amino acids. Germline CDR1 and CDR2: SGHTA and FQGNSA. The CDR3 DNA reads as TGTGCCAGCAGCTTGGGCAGTCCCCAGGGCGGGACCCAGTACTTC. Translated: CASSLGSPQGGTQYF. The whole variable domain, filled in from reference TRBV7-2 and TRBJ2-5, reads GAGVSQSPSNKVTEKGKDVELRCDPISGHTALYWYRQSLGQGLEFLIYFQGNSAPDKSGLPSDRFSAERTGGSVSTLTIQRTQQEDSAVYLCASSLGSPQGGTQYFGPGTRLLVL.

Comments on this clone: At one of its ends the junction is not consistent with the germline gene, which may arise from a read error. The chain joins TRBV10-3 to TRBJ1-2, with 12 bases fitting TRBD1. This CDR3 contains 14 residues. The germline V gene encodes CDR1 ENHRY and CDR2 SYGVKD. The CDR3 loop reads CAISESTGQGATRF. The CDR3 nucleotides are TGTGCCATCAGTGAGTCGACGGGACAGGGGGCAACCCGCTTC.

The V and J genes are TRBV7-3 and TRBJ2-1, with 10 bases lining up with TRBD2. This CDR3 region has 15 residues. With 5 bases clipped from V and 3 bases from J, the junction kept 4 bases outside the gene matches. Per the germline V gene, CDR1 is SGHTA and CDR2 is FQGTGA. CDR3 amino acids: CASSGLAGDYNEQFF. The CDR3 coding sequence is TGTGCCAGCAGCGGCCTAGCGGGGGACTACAATGAGCAGTTCTTC.

This clone was observed a single time. This chain uses TRBV28 with TRBJ1-4, with D possibly being TRBD1 (6 bases). This CDR3 spans 16 amino acids. Deletions cut 3 bases from V and 5 bases from J, with 16 bases between. The V gene's germline CDR1 is MDHEN and CDR2 SYDVKM. The DNA of the CDR3 is TGTGCCAGCAGTTTGTTGGGGGGCGGAGGGAATGAAAAACTGTTTTTT. Translation: CASSLLGGGGNEKLFF.

The chain links TRBV4-2 to TRBJ1-2; TRBD1 is a possible D gene (5 bases). CDR1 is LGHNA, CDR2 YNFKEQ, per germline. CDR3 size: 14 residues. V dropped 0 bases and J dropped 0 bases, with 5 bases sitting between them. CDR3 amino acids: CASSQDRANYGYTF. In nucleotides, the CDR3 is TGTGCCAGCAGCCAAGACAGGGCTAACTATGGCTACACCTTC.

This rearrangement joins TRBV2 to TRBJ1-2, with 7 positions matching TRBD1. CDR1 is SNHLY, CDR2 FYNNEI, per germline. CDR3 length: 13 amino acids. The V and J ends lost 9 bases and 3 bases, in that order; junction bases with no gene match: 7. The CDR3 nucleotides read TGTGCCAGAGGTCTCGGGACAGACTATGGCTACACCTTC. This gives the protein CARGLGTDYGYTF.

The chain carries TRBV5-5 and TRBJ1-2; 7 bases line up with TRBD1. V trimming: 4 bases; J trimming: 2 bases; junction bases outside the gene matches: 2. The germline CDR1 and CDR2 sequences are SGHKS and YYEKEE (reference sequence). The CDR3 covers 13 residues. The CDR3 spells CASSQTGNYGYTF. CDR3 nucleotide sequence: TGTGCCAGCAGCCAGACAGGGAACTATGGCTACACCTTC.

V is TRBV18 and J is TRBJ1-1, with a tentative D call TRBD1 (5 bases). Germline-derived CDR1 and CDR2 are KGHSH and LQKENI. This CDR3 is 13 amino acids long. V gave up 2 bases and J gave up 7 bases, with 11 bases separating them. This chain's CDR3 is CASSPSGANEAFF. The CDR3 DNA reads TGTGCCAGCTCACCAAGCGGGGCCAATGAAGCTTTCTTT.

The rearrangement uses TRBV12-3 or TRBV12-4 and TRBJ1-2; tentative D call: TRBD1 (5 bases). The CDR3 spans 13 residues. Trimming stripped 1 base from V and 8 bases from J, with 11 bases between. Written as DNA, the CDR3 is TGTGCCAGCAGTTTAGGCCAGGGCCGGGGCTACACCTTC. This gives the protein CASSLGQGRGYTF.

The genes are TRBV11-2 and TRBJ2-7; D is ambiguous. This CDR3 region has 17 residues. In germline, CDR1 is SGHAT, CDR2 FQNNGV. V was cut by 0 bases and J by 4 bases, with 19 bases left in between. CDR3 amino acids: CASSLDLIGASTYEQYF. In DNA form, the CDR3 reads TGTGCCAGCAGCTTAGATCTAATAGGCGCCTCGACTTACGAGCAGTACTTC.

The V and J genes are TRBV7-8 and TRBJ2-7, with D perhaps matching TRBD1 or TRBD2 (5 bases each). The CDR3 loop spans 13 amino acids. The ends were cut back, 1 base at V and 6 bases at J, with 10 bases in the middle. Germline V gene sequence: CDR1 SGHVS, CDR2 FQNEAQ. The CDR3 bases are TGTGCCAGCAGCTTAGTATCGGGGCTCGAGCAGTACTTC. Translated: CASSLVSGLEQYF.

This clone was seen once. The CDR3 spells CASSEDPDTQYF. The DNA for the CDR3 is TGTGCCAGCAGTGAAGATCCAGATACGCAGTATTTT. This rearrangement joins TRBV2 to TRBJ2-3; D not resolved. The CDR3 has 12 residues. Trimming removed 1 base at V and 4 bases at J, with 3 bases between. Germline V gene sequence: CDR1 SNHLY, CDR2 FYNNEI.

This CDR3 is CASSEASFRNEQFF. In nucleotides, the CDR3 is TGTGCCAGCAGTGAGGCTAGTTTTCGCAATGAGCAGTTCTTC. The V gene is TRBV6-1, the J gene TRBJ2-1; D unresolved. V was pared by 3 bases and J by 6 bases, with 12 bases between. Germline V CDR1 and CDR2: MNHNS, SASEGT. This CDR3 has 14 residues.

V and J are TRBV4-3 and TRBJ1-2; no clear D gene. The ends were cut back, 1 base at V and 4 bases at J, with 10 bases in the middle. CDR3 size: 14 residues. Per the germline V gene, CDR1 is LGHNA and CDR2 is YSLEER. This CDR3 is CASSQGFLAYGYTF. In nucleotides, the CDR3 is TGCGCCAGCAGCCAAGGCTTCCTCGCCTATGGCTACACCTTC.

The V and J genes are TRBV27 and TRBJ1-6, with TRBD1 matching 7 bases. J was trimmed by 7 bases and V by 5 bases; bases with no gene match: 8. The CDR3 loop spans 15 amino acids. In germline, CDR1 is MNHEY, CDR2 SMNVEV (reference sequence). The CDR3 DNA follows: TGTGCCAGCAGTCCCCGGGACAGCGCCAATTCACCCCTCCACTTT. Its translation is CASSPRDSANSPLHF.

The chain joins TRBV25-1 to TRBJ2-7; D not resolved. The ends were cut back, 7 bases at V and 6 bases at J, with 16 bases in the middle. Germline V lookup: CDR1 MGHDK, CDR2 SYGVNS. This CDR3 is 13 amino acids long. In DNA form, the CDR3 reads TGTGCCAGCAACATGCAGGCCAGGTCCGAGCAGTACTTC. Protein: CASNMQARSEQYF.

The rearrangement joins TRBV10-3 to TRBJ2-5, with D possibly TRBD2 on 7 matching bases. The V end lost 2 bases, the J end lost 9 bases, and 16 bases lay between the germline ends. Germline V gene lookup returns CDR1 ENHRY and CDR2 SYGVKD. This CDR3 has 14 residues. CDR3 loop: CAISEVTGGPAQYF. The CDR3 nucleotides read TGTGCCATCAGTGAGGTTACGGGGGGCCCGGCCCAGTACTTC.

The chain recombines TRBV5-4 with TRBJ2-5; TRBD1 or TRBD2 may be the D gene (5 bases each). The ends were cut back, 0 bases at V and 5 bases at J, with 8 bases in the middle. The CDR3 has 13 amino acids. Germline CDR1 is SGHNT and CDR2 is YYREEE (reference sequence). This chain's CDR3 is CASSLAGAETQYF. CDR3 nucleotides: TGTGCCAGCAGCTTGGCCGGGGCCGAGACCCAGTACTTC.

The chain links TRBV18 to TRBJ2-7, with 7 positions matching TRBD1. This CDR3 has 13 amino acids. The trim removed 6 bases at V and 7 bases at J, leaving 9 bases unmatched. Germline assignment: CDR1 KGHSH and CDR2 LQKENI. This chain's CDR3 is CASSPTGAEEQYF. CDR3 coding DNA: TGTGCCAGCTCGCCTACAGGGGCGGAAGAGCAGTACTTC.

The gene calls are TRBV14 and TRBJ2-2; 9 bases map to TRBD2. Germline loops: CDR1 SGHDN, CDR2 FVKESK. V shed 4 bases, J shed 1 base, and the junction held 7 bases outside the gene matches. There are 17 residues in the CDR3. The CDR3 spells CASSRTSAIRNTGELFF. The CDR3 nucleotides are TGTGCCAGCAGCCGGACTAGCGCGATAAGGAACACCGGGGAGCTGTTTTTT.

The chain is built from TRBV30 and TRBJ1-5; 8 nucleotides agree with TRBD1. The germline CDR1 and CDR2 sequences are GTSNPN and SVGIG (reference sequence). The CDR3 has 14 amino acids. Trimming took 5 bases from V and 6 from J; bases not matched to a gene: 9. This CDR3 is CAWSIQGGTQPQHF. CDR3 DNA sequence: TGTGCCTGGTCGATACAGGGGGGCACTCAGCCCCAGCATTTT.

This chain joins TRBV15 and TRBJ2-3; D is perhaps TRBD2 (5 bases). Germline values: CDR1 LNHNV, CDR2 YYDKDF (reference sequence). Trimming took 0 bases from V and 2 from J, leaving 12 bases between them. This CDR3 spans 16 amino acids. CDR3 nucleotides: TGTGCCACCAGCAGAGAGGGGAGCGGTAACACAGATACGCAGTATTTT. As protein: CATSREGSGNTDTQYF.

The genes are TRBV5-1 and TRBJ2-3; D is perhaps TRBD1 or TRBD2 (5 bases each). The germline V and J ends were trimmed by 5 bases and 0 bases, with 13 bases remaining between them. Looked up from germline, CDR1 is SGHRS and CDR2 is YFSETQ. The CDR3 spans 15 residues. Here the CDR3 DNA reads TGCGCCAGCAGTTCGGGGCTTACCAGCACAGATACGCAGTATTTT. This codes for CASSSGLTSTDTQYF.

The J gene is TRBJ1-4, the V gene TRBV9; no firm D call. The CDR3 runs to 15 residues. Trimming took 0 bases from V and 4 from J, leaving 10 bases between them. The germline gives CDR1 SGDLS, CDR2 YYNGEE. The CDR3 DNA reads as TGTGCCAGCAGCGTAGGAGGGTGGGATAATGAAAAACTGTTTTTT. Its translation: CASSVGGWDNEKLFF.

The rearrangement links TRBV6-6 to TRBJ1-2; weak D call: TRBD1 (5 bases). The CDR3 spans 14 residues. The ends were cut back, 7 bases at V and 6 bases at J, with 18 bases in the middle. Germline lookup yields CDR1 MNHNY and CDR2 SVGAGI (reference sequence). CDR3 sequence: CASTKGERRDGYTF. The CDR3 DNA reads as TGTGCCAGCACAAAAGGGGAGCGACGGGATGGCTACACCTTC.

This chain links TRBV28 with TRBJ1-3, with D possibly TRBD1 on 6 matching bases. CDR3 length: 14 residues. Germline CDR1 and CDR2: MDHEN and SYDVKM. Trimming cost V 2 bases and J 4 bases, with 9 bases left between them. The CDR3 nucleotides are TGTGCCAGCAGTTTACGGGGGCCAGGAAACACCATATATTTT. This sequence encodes CASSLRGPGNTIYF.

The chain carries TRBV9 and TRBJ2-3; TRBD2 matches 10 bases. V dropped 2 bases and J dropped 2; count of bases not matched to a gene: 5. CDR3 length: 16 residues. Germline V CDR1 and CDR2: SGDLS, YYNGEE. This CDR3 is CASSVFSGGSTDTQYF. The CDR3 bases are TGTGCCAGCAGCGTCTTTAGCGGGGGGTCCACAGATACGCAGTATTTT.

The CDR3 DNA reads as TGTGCCAGCAGCTCCGGACAGGTGGGGAATCAGCCCCAGCATTTT. It translates to CASSSGQVGNQPQHF. The chain employs TRBV7-8 and TRBJ1-5; the match to TRBD1 covers 7 bases. Germline V CDR1 and CDR2: SGHVS, FQNEAQ. The ends lost 4 bases at V and 4 bases at J; junction bases unmatched: 7. The CDR3 length is 15 residues.